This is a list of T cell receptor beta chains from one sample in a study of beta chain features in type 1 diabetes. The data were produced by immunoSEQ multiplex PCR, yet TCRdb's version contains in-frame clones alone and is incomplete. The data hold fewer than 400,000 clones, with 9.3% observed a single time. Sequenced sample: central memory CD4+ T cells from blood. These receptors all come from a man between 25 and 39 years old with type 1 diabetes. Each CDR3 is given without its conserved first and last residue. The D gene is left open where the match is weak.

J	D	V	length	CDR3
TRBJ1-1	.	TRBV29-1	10	SVREADTEAF
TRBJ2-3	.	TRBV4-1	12	ASSLGQDTDTQY
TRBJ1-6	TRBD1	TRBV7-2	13	ASSGGDRMGSPLH
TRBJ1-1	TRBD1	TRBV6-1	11	ATRDRGHAEAF
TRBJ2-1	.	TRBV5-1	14	ASSFQGPGMGNEQF
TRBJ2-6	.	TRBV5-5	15	ASSYGSSRSGANVLT
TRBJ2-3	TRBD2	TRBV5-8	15	ASSLDLAGGPTDTQY
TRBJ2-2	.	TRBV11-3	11	ASSSVGTGELF
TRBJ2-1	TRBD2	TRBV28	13	ASTASGGFYNEQF
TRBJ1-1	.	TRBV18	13	ASSPSGRGGTEAF
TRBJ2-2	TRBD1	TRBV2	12	ASSEGSGGRELF